The 14 T cell receptor beta chains below come from one sample, sequenced in a study of T cell repertoires in cytomegalovirus infection. TCRdb recomputed calls from the reads with MiXCR, one row per CDR3 protein. Here the sample spans 200,000 to 300,000 distinct CDR3 sequences, roughly 10% being singletons. Sequenced input: PBMCs. These receptors came from a human donor in good health (CMV status not recorded). Some clones in this sample may be carry-over from other donors' samples.

The chain uses TRBV12-5 and TRBJ2-1; perhaps TRBD1 as D (6 bases). V was clipped by 3 bases and J by 4 bases, with 25 bases between them. Germline V gene sequence: CDR1 LGHNT, CDR2 FRNRAP. This CDR3 comprises 19 residues. CDR3 DNA sequence: TGTGCTAGTGGTTTCGTCAGAGGTACCTCCGGGACAAGTTACAATGAGCAGTTCTTC. Residues: CASGFVRGTSGTSYNEQFF.

At least ten counts were recorded for this clonotype. This chain links TRBV6-6 with TRBJ2-7; D might be TRBD2 (5 bases). CDR1 is MNHNY, CDR2 SVGAGI, per germline (reference sequence). Trimming pared 1 base from V and 6 bases from J, leaving 19 bases between. The CDR3 runs 16 residues. Written as DNA, the CDR3 is TGTGCCAGCAGTTACTTCTCCGGGGATTCTCTTAGCGAGCAGTACTTC. Its translation: CASSYFSGDSLSEQYF.

The genes are TRBV15 and TRBJ2-2; D not resolved. Trimming cost V 6 bases and J 2 bases, with 13 bases left between them. The V gene's germline CDR1 is LNHNV and CDR2 YYDKDF (reference sequence). The CDR3 loop spans 15 amino acids. The CDR3 DNA reads TGTGCCACCAGGTCTGGAGCTCATAACACCGGGGAGCTGTTTTTT. The encoded protein is CATRSGAHNTGELFF.

The rearrangement uses TRBV14 and TRBJ1-1; maybe TRBD1 (5 bases). Trimming took off 1 base at V and 3 bases at J, with 12 bases between the two ends. Looked up from germline, CDR1 is SGHDN and CDR2 is FVKESK. This CDR3 has 15 amino acids. The CDR3 spells CASSQVKGRDTEAFF. The CDR3 DNA follows: TGTGCCAGCAGCCAAGTGAAGGGACGGGACACTGAAGCTTTCTTT.

Only a few counts were recorded for this clonotype. The chain links TRBV7-8 to TRBJ1-6, with D hard to call. Germline loops: CDR1 SGHVS, CDR2 FQNEAQ. Trimming shortened V by 1 base and J by 9 bases, and 13 bases separated the two germline ends. The CDR3 has 15 residues. CDR3 in DNA: TGTGCCAGCAGCTTAGAGAGGTTTTTTGGTTCACCCCTCCACTTT. Translating it yields CASSLERFFGSPLHF.

This clonotype was observed many times. This chain connects TRBV7-2 to TRBJ2-4, with 9 bases that match TRBD2. The CDR3 spans 15 residues. J was trimmed by 2 bases and V by 5 bases; bases with no gene match: 4. Germline CDR1 is SGHTA and CDR2 is FQGNSA. DNA of the CDR3: TGTGCCAGCAGCCCCCTAGCGGGATCCAAAAACATTCAGTACTTC. It yields the protein CASSPLAGSKNIQYF.

This clonotype appeared many times. The rearrangement joins TRBV7-6 to TRBJ2-1; 12 bases line up with TRBD2. Germline CDR1 reads SGHVS; CDR2 reads FNYEAQ. V shed 3 bases and J 9 bases; nucleotides not matched to a gene: 9. The CDR3 sequence is 16 residues long. The CDR3 loop reads CASSFTLAGGWGEQFF. CDR3 nucleotide sequence: TGTGCCAGCAGCTTCACCCTAGCGGGGGGGTGGGGTGAGCAGTTCTTC.

V gene TRBV12-3 or TRBV12-4 combines with J gene TRBJ1-1; 9 nucleotides line up with TRBD1. V shed 3 bases, J shed 7 bases, and the junction held 12 bases outside the gene matches. CDR3 size: 16 residues. DNA of the CDR3: TGTGCCAGCAGTTTGAGGGACAGGGTCCTCATTGGTGAAGCTTTCTTT. This translates into CASSLRDRVLIGEAFF.

This clonotype was observed many times. J is TRBJ2-7 and V is TRBV30, with a weak D call TRBD2 (5 bases). Germline V gene sequence: CDR1 GTSNPN, CDR2 SVGIG (reference sequence). The CDR3 extends over 12 amino acids. V lost 3 bases, J lost 9 bases, and 15 bases lay in between. CDR3 amino acids: CAWRATRGGQYF. The CDR3 DNA reads TGTGCCTGGAGAGCCACTCGGGGTGGGCAGTACTTC.

There are many counts of this clonotype. This chain links TRBV18 with TRBJ2-7; TRBD2 might be the D (6 bases). Trimming took off 6 bases at V and 5 bases at J, with 11 bases between the two ends. The CDR3 contains 12 residues. Per germline, CDR1 KGHSH and CDR2 LQKENI. CDR3 coding DNA: TGTGCCAGCTCCGTTCCGGGGGACGAGCAGTACTTC. This translates into CASSVPGDEQYF.

This clonotype has a count of ten or more. The genes are TRBV7-6 and TRBJ2-7; D not certain. CDR3 size: 14 residues. V lost 5 bases to trimming and J lost 9 bases, with 20 bases between them. Germline-derived CDR1 and CDR2 are SGHVS and FNYEAQ. In DNA form, the CDR3 reads TGTGCCAGCAGCACATCAGAAGTCCGTTTTTCGCAGTACTTC. This encodes CASSTSEVRFSQYF. Based on the CDR3 plus reference TRBV7-6 and TRBJ2-7, the full variable domain is GAGVSQSPRYKVTKRGQDVALRCDPISGHVSLYWYRQALGQGPEFLTYFNYEAQQDKSGLPNDRFSAERPEGSISTLTIQRTEQRDSAMYRCASSTSEVRFSQYFGPGTRLTVT.

This clonotype was observed a few times. The rearrangement links TRBV7-2 to TRBJ1-2; perhaps TRBD1 as D (5 bases). This CDR3 spans 14 amino acids. V was clipped by 0 bases and J by 8 bases, with 13 bases between them. CDR1 SGHTA and CDR2 FQGNSA come from the germline V gene. In DNA, the CDR3 is TGTGCCAGCAGCTTAGCTCGGAGGGCAGGGGGCTACACCTTC. Translation gives CASSLARRAGGYTF.

This clonotype was seen at least ten times. The chain has TRBV28 and TRBJ1-5; weak D call: TRBD1 (5 bases). Trimming removed 5 bases at V and 3 bases at J, with 14 bases between. The CDR3 contains 15 residues. The germline V gene has CDR1 MDHEN and CDR2 SYDVKM. DNA of the CDR3: TGTGCCAGCAGTCCGCCCGACAGTTACAATCAGCCCCAGCATTTT. Its protein product is CASSPPDSYNQPQHF.

The chain is built from TRBV2 and TRBJ2-7; tentative D call: TRBD1 (6 bases). V was shortened by 1 base and J by 3 bases, with 10 bases between the two germline ends. Germline V gene sequence: CDR1 SNHLY, CDR2 FYNNEI. The CDR3 totals 14 residues. CDR3 sequence: CASSEDGTYYEQYF. CDR3 in DNA: TGTGCCAGCAGTGAAGACGGGACATACTACGAGCAGTACTTC.